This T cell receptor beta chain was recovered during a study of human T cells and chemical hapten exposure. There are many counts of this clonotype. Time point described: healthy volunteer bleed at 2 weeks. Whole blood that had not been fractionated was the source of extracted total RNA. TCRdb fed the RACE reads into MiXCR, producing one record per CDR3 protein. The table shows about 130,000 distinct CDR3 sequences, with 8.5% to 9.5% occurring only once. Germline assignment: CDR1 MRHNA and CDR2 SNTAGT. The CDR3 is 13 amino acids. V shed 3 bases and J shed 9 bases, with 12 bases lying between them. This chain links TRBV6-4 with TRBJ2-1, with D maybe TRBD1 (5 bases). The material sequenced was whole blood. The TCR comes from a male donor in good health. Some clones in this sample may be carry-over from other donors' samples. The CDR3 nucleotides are TGTGCCAGCAGTGAGGGATGGCAGGGTGAGCAGTTCTTC. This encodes CASSEGWQGEQFF.